The 26 T cell receptor beta chains below all came from one sample that was sequenced in a study of graft-versus-host responses after intestinal transplantation. Graft tissue processing released intraepithelial and lamina propria lymphocytes. Generated by immunoSEQ multiplex PCR, the TCRdb table keeps only in-frame clones and is missing some. The sample comprises over 60,000 clones, approximately 88% of which are singletons, and more than 1.5% rests with the top ten. Specimen: ileum tissue, collected more than 350 days after transplant. The receptors derive from a human patient who received an intestinal transplant, so some T cells may come from the graft donor.

The chain uses TRBV6-6 and TRBJ2-7; D is undetermined. CDR1 and CDR2 from the germline V gene are MNHNY and SVGAGI (reference sequence). V lost 4 bases, J lost 2 bases, and 15 bases lay in between. The CDR3 has 15 amino acids. The CDR3 coding sequence is TGTGCCAGCAGTTCGACCGACGGTCGGGCCTACGAGCAGTACTTC. Protein: CASSSTDGRAYEQYF.

CDR3 sequence (DNA): TGTGCCAGTCCCCCCGAACGGGACAGGGGACCATCCTCCTACAATGAGCAGTTCTTC. Translation gives CASPPERDRGPSSYNEQFF. The chain joins TRBV7-9 to TRBJ2-1; 10 bases are shared with TRBD1. Germline lookup yields CDR1 SEHNR and CDR2 FQNEAQ (reference sequence). With V trimmed by 9 bases and J by 0 bases, 17 bases remained unmatched. CDR3 length: 19 residues.

This clone was detected only once. The chain joins TRBV6-5 to TRBJ1-5, with TRBD1 matching 7 bases. Germline CDR1 MNHEY, CDR2 SVGAGI. This CDR3 region has 15 residues. After removal of 5 bases from V and 5 bases from J, the junction contained 9 bases not matched to a gene. As DNA, the CDR3 is TGTGCCAGCAGTCATGGACAGGCTGGGGATCAGCCCCAGCATTTT. Its translation: CASSHGQAGDQPQHF.

This chain connects TRBV28 to TRBJ1-4; 9 bases map to TRBD1. The CDR3 extends over 15 amino acids. Trimming took 0 bases from V and 4 from J; bases not matched to a gene: 0. The germline CDR1 and CDR2 sequences are MDHEN and SYDVKM. The CDR3 region has the DNA TGTGCCAGCAGTTTATGGACAGGGGGTAATGAAAAACTGTTTTTT. This sequence encodes CASSLWTGGNEKLFF.

The chain has TRBV4-1 and TRBJ2-5, with 8 bases fitting TRBD1. The V segment lost 3 bases and the J segment 2 bases; nucleotides outside the gene matches: 11. Germline CDR1 is MGHRA and CDR2 is YSYEKL. The CDR3 totals 17 residues. The CDR3 reads CASSHSGQGRLQETQYF. For the CDR3, the DNA is TGCGCCAGCAGCCACTCTGGACAGGGTAGACTTCAAGAGACCCAGTACTTC.

V usage is TRBV6-1 and J usage is TRBJ2-7; maybe TRBD1 (5 bases). The germline gives CDR1 MNHNS, CDR2 SASEGT. The CDR3 spans 14 residues. The ends were cut back, 2 bases at V and 3 bases at J, with 11 bases in the middle. The CDR3 DNA reads as TGTGCCAGCAGTGAACAAGACAGCCTCTACGAGCAGTACTTC. It specifies CASSEQDSLYEQYF.

The chain links TRBV13 to TRBJ2-3; D might be TRBD2 (6 bases). Looked up from germline, CDR1 is PRHDT and CDR2 is FYEKMQ (reference sequence). The V gene lost 3 bases and the J gene lost 0 bases, with 13 bases spanning the gap. CDR3 size: 16 residues. CDR3 region: CASSFWGGTSTDTQYF. The CDR3 DNA sequence: TGTGCCAGCAGCTTTTGGGGTGGGACTAGCACAGATACGCAGTATTTT.

The genes are TRBV5-1 and TRBJ1-2; 8 bases are shared with TRBD1. This CDR3 has 11 residues. V lost 9 bases to trimming and J lost 11 bases; unmatched junction nucleotides: 9. The germline V gene encodes CDR1 SGHRS and CDR2 YFSETQ. CDR3 nucleotides: TGCGCCACCGGACAGGGCGGTATTTACACCTTC. It translates to CATGQGGIYTF.

This chain joins TRBV6-1 and TRBJ2-3, with D perhaps assigned TRBD1 or TRBD2 (5 bases each). The CDR3 runs 14 residues. CDR1 and CDR2 from the germline V gene are MNHNS and SASEGT. Trimming shortened V by 3 bases and J by 0 bases, and 7 bases separated the two germline ends. The CDR3 coding sequence is TGTGCCAGCAGTGATGGGGGAAGCACAGATACGCAGTATTTT. Its protein product is CASSDGGSTDTQYF.

This chain links TRBV7-3 with TRBJ1-3; TRBD1 agrees at 7 bases. CDR3 size: 15 residues. Germline loops: CDR1 SGHTA, CDR2 FQGTGA. Germline trimming cut 1 base from V and 3 bases from J; bases unmatched to any gene: 3. CDR3 nucleotide sequence: TGTGCCAGCAGCTTAAGAGGGGGCAATGGAAACACCATATATTTT. Translating it yields CASSLRGGNGNTIYF.

The chain carries TRBV11-2 and TRBJ2-4; D ambiguous. Trimming took 2 bases from V and 3 from J, leaving 11 bases between them. Per the germline V gene, CDR1 is SGHAT and CDR2 is FQNNGV. The CDR3 covers 15 residues. The CDR3 here is CASSLSGIGKNIQYF. The CDR3 DNA is TGTGCCAGCAGCTTATCAGGAATCGGCAAAAACATTCAGTACTTC.

The V gene is TRBV5-6, the J gene TRBJ2-1, with 10 bases that match TRBD2. CDR1 SGHDT and CDR2 YYEEEE come from the germline V gene. CDR3 length: 18 amino acids. Losses at the gene ends were 0 bases for V and 2 bases for J; bases not matched to a gene: 8. The CDR3 region has the DNA TGTGCCAGCAGCTTGGGGTCGGCTAGCGGGAGTACCTACAATGAGCAGTTCTTC. It encodes CASSLGSASGSTYNEQFF.

V gene TRBV12-5 combines with J gene TRBJ2-5; D is perhaps TRBD1 (5 bases). CDR1 and CDR2 (germline): LGHNT, FRNRAP. The CDR3 has 16 residues. Trimming removed 0 bases from V and 0 bases from J, with 11 bases in between. CDR3 in amino acids: CASGLVQQADQETQYF. As DNA, the CDR3 is TGTGCTAGTGGTTTGGTACAACAGGCCGACCAAGAGACCCAGTACTTC.

The rearrangement joins TRBV29-1 to TRBJ1-2; possible D gene TRBD1, 6 bases. The CDR3 totals 12 residues. CDR1 is SQVTM, CDR2 ANQGSEA, per germline. Trimming removed 0 bases at V and 8 bases at J, with 10 bases between. The CDR3 sequence: CSVEEGGVGYTF. The CDR3, as DNA: TGCAGCGTTGAAGAGGGGGGCGTAGGCTACACCTTC.

The chain carries TRBV6-4 and TRBJ1-3; D possibly corresponds to TRBD1 (5 bases). Germline lookup yields CDR1 MRHNA and CDR2 SNTAGT. This CDR3 has 12 residues. Trimming took 8 bases from V and 4 from J, leaving 9 bases between them. The CDR3 sequence: CASVAGGNTIYF. The CDR3, as DNA: TGTGCCAGCGTGGCAGGGGGAAACACCATATATTTT.

CDR3 sequence reads: CASSIQTGLTYEQYF. The CDR3 bases are TGTGCCAGTAGTATTCAGACTGGGTTGACCTACGAGCAGTACTTC. This chain connects TRBV19 to TRBJ2-5; D remains unclear. Matching the DNA end better, TRBJ2-7 makes the J call doubtful. Germline V gene data show CDR1 as LNHDA and CDR2 as SQIVND (reference sequence). This CDR3 spans 15 amino acids.

This rearrangement joins TRBV6-5 to TRBJ1-5, with D possibly matching TRBD1 (5 bases). V gave up 7 bases and J gave up 7 bases, with 14 bases separating them. The CDR3 has 13 residues. The germline V gene encodes CDR1 MNHEY and CDR2 SVGAGI. This CDR3 is CASTWGGMQPQHF. The CDR3 DNA follows: TGTGCCAGCACTTGGGGGGGTATGCAGCCCCAGCATTTT.

The chain has TRBV10-3 and TRBJ2-7, with 8 bases fitting TRBD1. The CDR3 runs to 13 residues. V shed 8 bases, J shed 6 bases, and the junction held 9 bases outside the gene matches. Germline V gives CDR1 ENHRY, CDR2 SYGVKD. The CDR3 loop is CAISQNDRGEQYF. CDR3 bases: TGTGCCATCTCGCAAAACGACAGGGGCGAGCAGTACTTC.

This chain joins TRBV13 and TRBJ2-1; 11 bases are shared with TRBD2. The CDR3 is made up of 17 amino acids. Germline V CDR1 and CDR2: PRHDT, FYEKMQ (reference sequence). With V trimmed by 5 bases and J by 6 bases, 12 bases remained unmatched. The CDR3 sequence is CASSNEGTSGDRNEQFF. The CDR3 DNA reads TGTGCCAGCAGCAACGAAGGGACTAGCGGTGACCGCAATGAGCAGTTCTTC.

The V gene is TRBV10-3, the J gene TRBJ2-1; 10 nucleotides line up with TRBD2. The V gene's germline CDR1 is ENHRY and CDR2 SYGVKD. This CDR3 has 14 amino acids. The ends lost 11 bases at V and 1 base at J; junction bases unmatched: 5. The CDR3 DNA follows: TGTGCCGTCCGGACTAGCGGTTCCTACAATGAGCAGTTCTTC. Protein sequence: CAVRTSGSYNEQFF.

The V and J genes are TRBV7-8 and TRBJ2-7; 14 positions match TRBD2. The length of the CDR3 is 16 residues. Germline CDR1 SGHVS, CDR2 FQNEAQ. Trimming took 2 bases from V and 6 from J; bases not matched to a gene: 6. CDR3 DNA: TGTGCCAGCAGCTTACGAGGACTAGCGGGAGGTAGCGAGCAGTACTTC. This gives the protein CASSLRGLAGGSEQYF.

The chain recombines TRBV21-1 with TRBJ1-4; the table's D call, TRBD1, was not checked against the DNA. TRBV21-1 represents a pseudogene. The length of the CDR3 is 17 residues. CDR3 sequence reads: CASSKYPGGTTNEKLFF. The CDR3 nucleotides are TGTGCCAGCAGCAAATATCCAGGGGGTACAACTAATGAAAAACTGTTTTTT.

This clone showed up just a few times. V and J are TRBV2 and TRBJ2-2; D is perhaps TRBD2 (6 bases). The CDR3 length is 14 residues. Trimming pared 1 base from V and 6 bases from J, leaving 9 bases between. The germline V gene has CDR1 SNHLY and CDR2 FYNNEI. Here the CDR3 DNA reads TGTGCCAGCAGTGAAGAGGGACTTGCCGGGGAGCTGTTTTTT. This codes for CASSEEGLAGELFF.

The chain joins TRBV6-5 to TRBJ2-2, with 8 bases matching TRBD1. Germline assignment: CDR1 MNHEY and CDR2 SVGAGI. With V trimmed by 7 bases and J by 3 bases, 1 base remained unmatched. This CDR3 region has 13 residues. CDR3 in DNA: TGTGCCAGCAAGGACAGGGACACCGGGGAGCTGTTTTTT. It encodes CASKDRDTGELFF.

This chain joins TRBV4-1 and TRBJ2-7; D possibly matches TRBD1 or TRBD2 (5 bases each). This CDR3 contains 17 residues. Germline V gives CDR1 MGHRA, CDR2 YSYEKL. Trimming took off 1 base at V and 1 base at J, with 17 bases between the two ends. The CDR3, as DNA: TGCGCCAGCAGCCAAGGCGGGTCGTCCAGGGCGTCCTACGAGCAGTACTTC. As protein: CASSQGGSSRASYEQYF.

The rearrangement links TRBV6-1 to TRBJ1-5; D gene unclear. CDR1 is MNHNS and CDR2 is SASEGT in the germline V gene. CDR3 size: 13 residues. V gave up 1 base and J gave up 4 bases, with 5 bases separating them. The CDR3 coding sequence is TGTGCCAGCAGTGAAGGGGTGAATCAGCCCCAGCATTTT. Its protein product is CASSEGVNQPQHF.